A selection of T cell receptor beta chains follows, all from one sample in a study of blood T cell repertoires in COVID-19. Sequencing used immunoSEQ multiplex PCR; TCRdb keeps in-frame clones, though not all of them. The sample yields more than 150,000 clones, 85% to 90% seen once. The sequenced sample consisted of peripheral blood. These receptors originate from a man aged 45 to 65 with acute or convalescent COVID-19. Both conserved end residues are part of each CDR3. D genes are given only for firm matches. A clone size is listed for some rows: how often the clone was seen (once, few, many), or a class if it is expanded.

clone size: .; J gene: TRBJ2-5; V gene: TRBV5-5; D gene: TRBD2; CDR3 protein: CASSLAPLAGGQETQYF; CDR3 DNA: TGTGCCAGCAGCTTGGCCCCGCTAGCGGGGGGGCAAGAGACCCAGTACTTC
clone size: .; J gene: TRBJ2-1; V gene: TRBV7-2; D gene: TRBD2; CDR3 protein: CASSLVAGVNNEQFF; CDR3 DNA: TGTGCCAGCAGCTTAGTCGCGGGGGTCAACAATGAGCAGTTCTTC
clone size: .; J gene: TRBJ2-1; V gene: TRBV30; D gene: TRBD2; CDR3 protein: CALLAVLYNEQFF; CDR3 DNA: TGTGCCTTGCTAGCGGTTTTATACAATGAGCAGTTCTTC
clone size: .; J gene: TRBJ2-3; V gene: TRBV7-2; D gene: TRBD2; CDR3 protein: CASSLAPSGSSTDTQYF; CDR3 DNA: TGTGCCAGCAGCTTAGCGCCTAGCGGGAGTAGCACAGATACGCAGTATTTT
clone size: .; J gene: TRBJ2-5; V gene: TRBV4-3; D gene: TRBD2; CDR3 protein: CASSQGNVASGGQETQYF; CDR3 DNA: TGCGCCAGCAGCCAAGGAAATGTGGCTAGCGGGGGCCAAGAGACCCAGTACTTC
clone size: .; J gene: TRBJ2-1; V gene: TRBV9; D gene: TRBD1; CDR3 protein: CASSPGQTSYNEQFF; CDR3 DNA: TGTGCCAGCAGCCCGGGACAGACTTCCTACAATGAGCAGTTCTTC
clone size: .; J gene: TRBJ2-1; V gene: TRBV3-1/TRBV3-2; D gene: TRBD2; CDR3 protein: CASSQGGTSGGPSNEQFF; CDR3 DNA: TGTGCCAGCAGCCAAGGTGGGACTAGCGGGGGCCCCTCCAATGAGCAGTTCTTC
clone size: .; J gene: TRBJ2-1; V gene: TRBV27; D gene: TRBD2; CDR3 protein: CASSLGGTSGFHYNEQFF; CDR3 DNA: TGTGCCAGCAGTTTAGGGGGGACTAGCGGGTTCCACTACAATGAGCAGTTCTTC
clone size: once; J gene: TRBJ1-1; V gene: TRBV7-9; D gene: .; CDR3 protein: CASSFEGGAVAEAFF; CDR3 DNA: TGTGCCAGCAGCTTCGAAGGGGGTGCGGTGGCTGAAGCTTTCTTT
clone size: .; J gene: TRBJ2-3; V gene: TRBV6-5; D gene: TRBD1; CDR3 protein: CASMGTGHTQYF; CDR3 DNA: TGTGCCAGCATGGGGACAGGACATACGCAGTATTTT
clone size: .; J gene: TRBJ2-2; V gene: TRBV24-1; D gene: TRBD1; CDR3 protein: CATRGTGYTGELFF; CDR3 DNA: TGTGCCACCCGCGGGACAGGGTATACCGGGGAGCTGTTTTTT
clone size: .; J gene: TRBJ1-3; V gene: TRBV5-1; D gene: .; CDR3 protein: CASSFGGAISSGNTIYF; CDR3 DNA: TGCGCCAGCAGCTTCGGGGGGGCAATAAGCTCTGGAAACACCATATATTTT
clone size: .; J gene: TRBJ2-1; V gene: TRBV7-9; D gene: TRBD2; CDR3 protein: CASSFRLAGGPSEQFF; CDR3 DNA: TGTGCCAGCAGCTTTAGACTAGCGGGGGGGCCGTCGGAGCAGTTCTTC
clone size: once; J gene: TRBJ1-4; V gene: TRBV6-1; D gene: TRBD1; CDR3 protein: CASRRTGSGEKLFF; CDR3 DNA: TGTGCCAGCAGAAGGACAGGGTCGGGGGAAAAACTGTTTTTT
clone size: .; J gene: TRBJ1-1; V gene: TRBV7-2; D gene: .; CDR3 protein: CASSLSLERTRTEAFF; CDR3 DNA: TGTGCCAGCAGCCTCTCCTTGGAACGGACAAGAACTGAAGCTTTCTTT
clone size: .; J gene: TRBJ2-1; V gene: TRBV7-9; D gene: .; CDR3 protein: CASSLSGAFEQFF; CDR3 DNA: TGTGCCAGCAGCTTGAGTGGGGCGTTCGAGCAGTTCTTC
clone size: .; J gene: TRBJ1-2; V gene: TRBV10-3; D gene: TRBD1; CDR3 protein: CAVQQGSADGYTF; CDR3 DNA: TGTGCCGTTCAACAGGGGTCAGCGGATGGCTACACCTTC
clone size: .; J gene: TRBJ2-1; V gene: TRBV18; D gene: .; CDR3 protein: CASSLDRHNEQFF; CDR3 DNA: TGTGCCAGCTCACTGGACAGACACAATGAGCAGTTCTTC
clone size: .; J gene: TRBJ2-2; V gene: TRBV6-5; D gene: .; CDR3 protein: CASSPTGMGTGELFF; CDR3 DNA: TGTGCCAGCAGCCCAACAGGGATGGGCACCGGGGAGCTGTTTTTT
clone size: .; J gene: TRBJ2-2; V gene: TRBV30; D gene: TRBD2; CDR3 protein: CAWMGGLAGAGELFF; CDR3 DNA: TGTGCCTGGATGGGGGGACTAGCGGGAGCGGGGGAGCTGTTTTTT
clone size: few; J gene: TRBJ1-3; V gene: TRBV5-4; D gene: .; CDR3 protein: CASSFGGGNTIYF; CDR3 DNA: TGTGCCAGCAGCTTCGGGGGAGGAAACACCATATATTTT
clone size: .; J gene: TRBJ1-2; V gene: TRBV3-1/TRBV3-2; D gene: .; CDR3 protein: CASSQEGNRARRGYTF; CDR3 DNA: TGTGCCAGCAGCCAAGAGGGAAACAGGGCCAGAAGAGGCTACACCTTC
clone size: .; J gene: TRBJ1-5; V gene: TRBV15; D gene: .; CDR3 protein: CATSRGVSSNQPQHF; CDR3 DNA: TGTGCCACCAGCAGGGGCGTCTCTAGCAATCAGCCCCAGCATTTT
clone size: .; J gene: TRBJ2-7; V gene: TRBV7-9; D gene: .; CDR3 protein: CASSLGTYEQYF; CDR3 DNA: TGTGCCAGCAGCTTAGGGACATACGAGCAGTACTTC
clone size: .; J gene: TRBJ2-2; V gene: TRBV21-1; D gene: .; CDR3 protein: CASSTRTSGTGELFF; CDR3 DNA: TGTGCCAGCAGCACCCGGACTAGCGGGACCGGGGAGCTGTTTTTT
clone size: .; J gene: TRBJ1-5; V gene: TRBV7-2; D gene: .; CDR3 protein: CASSLMGRSSNQPQHF; CDR3 DNA: TGTGCCAGCAGTCTAATGGGTAGGAGTAGCAATCAGCCCCAGCATTTT
clone size: once; J gene: TRBJ2-7; V gene: TRBV19; D gene: .; CDR3 protein: CASSSRTGRVSYEQYF; CDR3 DNA: TGTGCCAGTAGTTCCCGGACAGGGAGGGTTTCCTACGAGCAGTACTTC
clone size: .; J gene: TRBJ2-5; V gene: TRBV5-6; D gene: .; CDR3 protein: CASSFYGRANQETQYF; CDR3 DNA: TGTGCCAGCAGCTTCTATGGCAGGGCTAACCAAGAGACCCAGTACTTC
clone size: .; J gene: TRBJ2-5; V gene: TRBV5-6; D gene: .; CDR3 protein: CASSRTTGYEQETQYF; CDR3 DNA: TGTGCCAGCAGCAGAACCACAGGGTACGAACAAGAGACCCAGTACTTC
clone size: .; J gene: TRBJ1-6; V gene: TRBV11-2; D gene: .; CDR3 protein: CASRTDNSPLHF; CDR3 DNA: TGTGCCAGCAGGACGGACAACTCACCCCTCCACTTT
clone size: .; J gene: TRBJ2-2; V gene: TRBV27; D gene: TRBD2; CDR3 protein: CASTIAGGPPGELFF; CDR3 DNA: TGTGCCAGCACCATAGCGGGAGGGCCACCCGGGGAGCTGTTTTTT
clone size: .; J gene: TRBJ1-5; V gene: TRBV3-1/TRBV3-2; D gene: .; CDR3 protein: CASSPGYSNQPQHF; CDR3 DNA: TGTGCCAGCAGCCCGGGTTATAGCAATCAGCCCCAGCATTTT
clone size: once; J gene: TRBJ2-3; V gene: TRBV28; D gene: .; CDR3 protein: CASSFWRAATDTQYF; CDR3 DNA: TGTGCCAGCAGTTTTTGGAGGGCTGCTACAGATACGCAGTATTTT
clone size: .; J gene: TRBJ1-2; V gene: TRBV6-5; D gene: .; CDR3 protein: CASSYSGGAQGYTF; CDR3 DNA: TGTGCCAGCAGTTACTCTGGGGGGGCGCAGGGCTACACCTTC
clone size: .; J gene: TRBJ1-4; V gene: TRBV4-2; D gene: .; CDR3 protein: CASSQDRGTNEKLFF; CDR3 DNA: TGTGCCAGCAGCCAAGATCGAGGGACAAATGAAAAACTGTTTTTT
clone size: .; J gene: TRBJ2-5; V gene: TRBV25-1; D gene: .; CDR3 protein: CASSERDSQETQYF; CDR3 DNA: TGTGCCAGCAGTGAACGGGACTCCCAAGAGACCCAGTACTTC
clone size: .; J gene: TRBJ1-2; V gene: TRBV20-1; D gene: .; CDR3 protein: CSAIVRGYTF; CDR3 DNA: TGCAGTGCCATTGTGCGGGGCTACACCTTC
clone size: once; J gene: TRBJ1-2; V gene: TRBV28; D gene: .; CDR3 protein: CASRTTGGEEYGYTF; CDR3 DNA: TGTGCCAGCAGGACAACAGGCGGGGAGGAGTATGGCTACACCTTC
clone size: .; J gene: TRBJ2-1; V gene: TRBV7-9; D gene: TRBD1; CDR3 protein: CASSNRDRDNEQFF; CDR3 DNA: TGTGCCAGCAGCAACCGGGACAGGGACAATGAGCAGTTCTTC
clone size: .; J gene: TRBJ2-5; V gene: TRBV18; D gene: .; CDR3 protein: CASSPTGKLETQYF; CDR3 DNA: TGTGCCAGCTCACCAACAGGGAAATTGGAGACCCAGTACTTC
clone size: .; J gene: TRBJ2-2; V gene: TRBV27; D gene: TRBD1; CDR3 protein: CASSLPRQGANTGELFF; CDR3 DNA: TGTGCCAGCAGTTTGCCCCGACAGGGGGCGAACACCGGGGAGCTGTTTTTT
clone size: .; J gene: TRBJ2-7; V gene: TRBV4-2; D gene: TRBD1; CDR3 protein: CASSRPAVGDRGRYEQYF; CDR3 DNA: TGTGCCAGCAGCCGACCCGCCGTAGGGGACAGGGGCCGCTACGAGCAGTACTTC
clone size: .; J gene: TRBJ2-1; V gene: TRBV6-1; D gene: TRBD1; CDR3 protein: CASSDRGGQGIRNEQFF; CDR3 DNA: TGTGCCAGCAGTGATCGGGGGGGACAGGGGATTCGGAATGAGCAGTTCTTC
clone size: .; J gene: TRBJ1-2; V gene: TRBV10-2; D gene: TRBD1; CDR3 protein: CASSDDRGGGYTF; CDR3 DNA: TGCGCCAGCAGTGACGACAGGGGAGGAGGCTACACCTTC
clone size: .; J gene: TRBJ1-3; V gene: TRBV6-5; D gene: .; CDR3 protein: CASSYSQGRNTIYF; CDR3 DNA: TGTGCCAGCAGTTACTCGCAGGGGAGAAACACCATATATTTT
clone size: once; J gene: TRBJ1-4; V gene: TRBV6-6; D gene: TRBD1; CDR3 protein: CASSQPGQGDEKLFF; CDR3 DNA: TGTGCCAGCAGCCAACCGGGACAGGGGGATGAAAAACTGTTTTTT
clone size: .; J gene: TRBJ2-4; V gene: TRBV7-2; D gene: TRBD1; CDR3 protein: CASSLDRGRDIQYF; CDR3 DNA: TGTGCCAGCAGCCTGGACAGGGGGCGAGACATTCAGTACTTC
clone size: .; J gene: TRBJ2-1; V gene: TRBV13; D gene: .; CDR3 protein: CASSLGRGYNEQFF; CDR3 DNA: TGTGCCAGCAGCTTAGGTCGGGGCTACAATGAGCAGTTCTTC
clone size: .; J gene: TRBJ1-5; V gene: TRBV10-3; D gene: .; CDR3 protein: CAISESQGHNSNQPQHF; CDR3 DNA: TGTGCCATCAGTGAGTCCCAGGGACACAATAGCAATCAGCCCCAGCATTTT
clone size: .; J gene: TRBJ1-5; V gene: TRBV19; D gene: TRBD1; CDR3 protein: CASSDRGEQPQHF; CDR3 DNA: TGTGCCAGTAGCGACAGGGGCGAACAGCCCCAGCATTTT
clone size: .; J gene: TRBJ2-7; V gene: TRBV4-2; D gene: TRBD2; CDR3 protein: CASSPPVLAGVYEQYF; CDR3 DNA: TGTGCCAGCAGCCCCCCGGTTCTAGCGGGAGTCTACGAGCAGTACTTC
clone size: .; J gene: TRBJ1-5; V gene: TRBV30; D gene: TRBD1; CDR3 protein: CAWRPGQSNQPQHF; CDR3 DNA: TGTGCCTGGAGGCCGGGACAGAGCAATCAGCCCCAGCATTTT
clone size: once; J gene: TRBJ2-1; V gene: TRBV27; D gene: TRBD2; CDR3 protein: CASSRYLPGLAGGPSDNEQFF; CDR3 DNA: TGTGCCAGCAGCCGCTACTTACCGGGACTAGCGGGAGGGCCATCCGACAATGAGCAGTTCTTC
clone size: .; J gene: TRBJ2-1; V gene: TRBV3-1/TRBV3-2; D gene: .; CDR3 protein: CASSQLQGNEQFF; CDR3 DNA: TGTGCCAGCAGCCAGCTCCAGGGGAATGAGCAGTTCTTC
clone size: .; J gene: TRBJ2-2; V gene: TRBV9; D gene: .; CDR3 protein: CASSGSGTPNTGELFF; CDR3 DNA: TGTGCCAGCAGCGGATCCGGGACACCGAACACCGGGGAGCTGTTTTTT